This paragraph reports one T cell receptor (beta chain). Antigen: not known. These data belong to a study of CD8 T cells in ankylosing spondylitis. Points from the study as a whole: Seemingly distinctive of ankylosing spondylitis blood was a TCR beta motif formed by eight highly homologous variants. Disease-linked clones bore a CD8+ phenotype and were relatively rare in peripheral blood. Matched synovial fluid from ankylosing spondylitis patients was reported to be enriched for disease-linked clones.

The authors made TCR beta libraries by quantitative 5'-RACE with molecular barcodes. TCRdb fed the 5' RACE reads into MiXCR, producing one record per CDR3 protein. The sample records 250,000 to 400,000 distinct CDR3 sequences, roughly 12% being singletons. V was clipped by 4 bases and J by 10 bases, with 10 bases between them. The CDR3 is 11 residues long. V usage is TRBV12-3 or TRBV12-4 and J usage is TRBJ1-1, with D perhaps matching TRBD1 (5 bases). The sample consisted of blood, either unsorted or a sorted T cell fraction (not recorded which). The clonotype comes from a female donor with ankylosing spondylitis or in good health (not recorded which). The CDR3 region is CASSSGVIAFF. The DNA for the CDR3 is TGTGCCAGCAGTTCGGGGGTCATAGCTTTCTTT.